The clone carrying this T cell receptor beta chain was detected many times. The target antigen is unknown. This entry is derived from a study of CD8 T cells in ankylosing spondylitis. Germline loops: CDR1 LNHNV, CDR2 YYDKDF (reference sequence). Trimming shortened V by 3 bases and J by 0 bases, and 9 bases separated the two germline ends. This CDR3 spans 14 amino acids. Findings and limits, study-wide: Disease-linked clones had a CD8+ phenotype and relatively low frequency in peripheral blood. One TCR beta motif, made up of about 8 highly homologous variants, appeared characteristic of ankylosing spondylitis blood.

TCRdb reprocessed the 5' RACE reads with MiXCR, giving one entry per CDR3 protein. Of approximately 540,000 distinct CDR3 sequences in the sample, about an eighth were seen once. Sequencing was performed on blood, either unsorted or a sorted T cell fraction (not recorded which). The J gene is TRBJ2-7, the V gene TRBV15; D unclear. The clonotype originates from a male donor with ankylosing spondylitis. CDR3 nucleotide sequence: TGTGCCACCAGCAGCTCCACCAACTCCTACGAGCAGTACTTC. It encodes CATSSSTNSYEQYF.